One sample yielded the 7 T cell receptor beta chains listed below, sequenced in a study of early T cells in non-severe SARS-CoV-2 infection. TCRdb passed the 5' RACE reads through MiXCR, listing each CDR3 protein once. The repertoire holds tens of thousands of distinct CDR3 sequences, with more than 10% as singletons. The sample consisted of whole blood. Receptors were obtained from an adult who was a healthcare worker with PCR-confirmed SARS-CoV-2 infection or an uninfected control (not recorded which).

This clonotype was counted many times. CDR3 region: CASSSSPDTQYF. The CDR3 DNA reads as TGTGCCAGCAGCTCATCCCCAGATACGCAGTATTTT. J is TRBJ2-3 and V is TRBV12-3 or TRBV12-4; D not certain. V dropped 6 bases and J dropped 4 bases, with 8 bases sitting between them. The length of the CDR3 is 12 residues.

This clonotype was recorded many times. The V and J genes are TRBV28 and TRBJ2-5; 10 bases map to TRBD2. The germline V gene encodes CDR1 MDHEN and CDR2 SYDVKM. V lost 5 bases, J lost 1 base, and 4 bases stayed unmatched. The CDR3 contains 15 residues. The CDR3 DNA reads as TGTGCCAGCAGTACGCTAGCGGGGGCCCAAGAGACCCAGTACTTC. Translating gives CASSTLAGAQETQYF.

This clonotype was observed a few times. The J gene is TRBJ1-1, the V gene TRBV6-5; 7 bases map to TRBD1. The ends lost 5 bases at V and 6 bases at J; junction bases unmatched: 15. CDR3 length: 16 residues. The germline CDR1 and CDR2 sequences are MNHEY and SVGAGI. CDR3 loop: CASSPLSAGGYAEAFF. The CDR3 DNA is TGTGCCAGCAGTCCACTTTCCGCAGGGGGTTACGCTGAAGCTTTCTTT.

The chain links TRBV19 to TRBJ1-2; no clear D. The germline gives CDR1 LNHDA, CDR2 SQIVND (reference sequence). V was trimmed by 3 bases and J by 4 bases, leaving 18 bases between them. This CDR3 has 16 amino acids. The CDR3 reads CASSMDLGVRVYGYTF. The CDR3 DNA is TGTGCCAGTAGTATGGATCTTGGGGTAAGGGTCTATGGCTACACCTTC.

This clonotype was recorded at least ten times. The chain combines TRBV5-1 with TRBJ1-2; TRBD1 agrees at 9 bases. Germline CDR1 reads SGHRS; CDR2 reads YFSETQ. The CDR3 totals 19 residues. V lost 2 bases, J lost 0 bases, and 14 bases stayed unmatched. The CDR3 region is CASSFPTGTGLWANYGYTF. The CDR3, as DNA: TGCGCCAGCAGCTTCCCGACCGGGACAGGGCTGTGGGCTAACTATGGCTACACCTTC. The variable domain in full, completed from reference TRBV5-1 and TRBJ1-2, reads KAGVTQTPRYLIKTRGQQVTLSCSPISGHRSVSWYQQTPGQGLQFLFEYFSETQRNKGNFPGRFSGRQFSNSRSEMNVSTLELGDSALYLCASSFPTGTGLWANYGYTFGSGTRLTVV.

This clonotype was seen a few times. The V gene is TRBV11-2, the J gene TRBJ2-5; D is unclear. Germline V CDR1 and CDR2: SGHAT, FQNNGV. The CDR3 is made up of 14 amino acids. V was cut by 5 bases and J by 1 base, with 11 bases left in between. The CDR3 nucleotides read TGTGCCAGCAGCATTAACAGCCCCCAAGAGACCCAGTACTTC. Translation: CASSINSPQETQYF.

This clonotype was recorded many times. The chain couples TRBV15 to TRBJ2-1; D gene ambiguous. This CDR3 is built from 15 residues. From germline, CDR1 is LNHNV and CDR2 YYDKDF (reference sequence). Trimming removed 1 base from V and 8 bases from J, with 15 bases in between. The CDR3 bases are TGTGCCACCAGCAGAGGTACCCAGACTGGGGATGAGCAGTTCTTC. Translated: CATSRGTQTGDEQFF. The entire variable domain, with the rest obtained from reference TRBV15 and TRBJ2-1, is as follows: DAMVIQNPRYQVTQFGKPVTLSCSQTLNHNVMYWYQQKSSQAPKLLFHYYDKDFNNEADTPDNFQSRRPNTSFCFLDIRSPGLGDTAMYLCATSRGTQTGDEQFFGPGTRLTVL.